This TCR beta chain was obtained from a study of beta chain features in type 1 diabetes. Overall study: Examination spanned around 110 million sorted cells from all samples. Notes on the study in general: The study found moderately but significantly shorter TCRB CDR3s in all four CD4+ subsets of Type 1 diabetes patients. Across patients, naive, central memory and Treg TCRB repertoires exhibited apparently greater similarity than was observed across healthy donors. Whatever favoring of shorter templates PCR might show would apply equally to patients and controls.

The authors reverse transcribed all of the isolated RNA, so sequencing captured expressed TCRB transcripts. Only in-frame clones appear in the TCRdb table, and some are missing; sequencing was by immunoSEQ multiplex PCR. The sample holds 600,000 to 750,000 clones; over 10% are singletons and the top ten take around 0.12%. This clone occurred a few times. The antigen remains unidentified. Germline V gene data show CDR1 as SEHNR and CDR2 as FQNEAQ (reference sequence). Trimming took 5 bases from V and 9 from J, leaving 14 bases between them. This CDR3 has 13 amino acids. This sequence joins TRBV7-9 and TRBJ2-1; D possibly corresponds to TRBD2 (6 bases). Material for sequencing was naive CD4+ T cells from blood. The receptor's source is a man in his thirties or forties with type 1 diabetes. The DNA of the CDR3 is TGTGCCAGCAGCCCTGGACTAAATCGTGAGCAGTTCTTC. It yields the protein CASSPGLNREQFF. The variable domain in full, with the rest retrieved from reference TRBV7-9 and TRBJ2-1, is DTGVSQNPRHKITKRGQNVTFRCDPISEHNRLYWYRQTLGQGPEFLTYFQNEAQLEKSRLLSDRFSAERPKGSFSTLEIQRTEQGDSAMYLCASSPGLNREQFFGPGTRLTVL.